Below, one T cell receptor (beta chain) is given with its context. The PCR employed 60 Vbeta primers together with 13 Jbeta primers. Only in-frame clones appear in the TCRdb table, and some are missing; sequencing was by immunoSEQ multiplex PCR. Here the sample spans 85,000 to 100,000 clones, about 84% being singletons. Germline assignment: CDR1 MDHEN and CDR2 SYDVKM. V shed 6 bases, J shed 4 bases, and the junction held 10 bases outside the gene matches. The CDR3 extends over 16 amino acids. The sample belongs to a study of cytomegalovirus exposure and HLA in healthy donors. Study information: Of about 390 genotyped donors, around 86% grouped in the Caucasian-associated ancestry cluster.

The chain links TRBV28 to TRBJ2-1; 9 nucleotides agree with TRBD1. The receptor was derived from a girl aged 2-10 years in good health and CMV-seropositive. The source material was PBMCs. The CDR3 DNA sequence: TGTGCCAGCAGCTTAGTGGGGACAGGGACATACAATGAGCAGTTCTTC. Translation: CASSLVGTGTYNEQFF.